A selection of T cell receptor beta chains follows, all from one sample in a study of identical twins. In TCRdb, the 5' RACE reads were re-called with MiXCR into one record per CDR3 protein. This table has just under 650,000 distinct CDR3 sequences, about 7.6% appearing once. This sample also belongs to another study, concerning yellow fever vaccine responses in identical twins.

Sample: PBMCs. These receptors came from a woman younger than 30 in good health. The CDR3 runs from the conserved cysteine through the conserved F or W. The D gene is left open where the match is weak. Clone size appears in some rows only: once, few, many, or a class for an expanded clone.

CDR3 DNA,CDR3 protein,V gene,D gene,J gene,clone size
TGCGCCAGCAGCCAAGATAAAAGGACAGGGGTCGGGACTGAAGCTTTCTTT,CASSQDKRTGVGTEAFF,TRBV4-1,TRBD1,TRBJ1-1,many
TGTGCCAGCAGCTGGACTTCTTCCTACAATGAGCAGTTCTTC,CASSWTSSYNEQFF,TRBV27,.,TRBJ2-1,many
TGTGCCAGCAGCTCCGAGGCCGGCTACGAGCAGTACTTC,CASSSEAGYEQYF,TRBV11-2,.,TRBJ2-7,few
TGTGCCAGCCTTATAGCAGGGCCCACCGGGGAGCTGTTTTTT,CASLIAGPTGELFF,TRBV7-9,.,TRBJ2-2,few
TGTGCCAGCTCAACGGACTACGAGCAGTACTTC,CASSTDYEQYF,TRBV18,.,TRBJ2-7,.
TGTGCCAGCAGTGAATATTCGGCGCTCGCGGAGCTGTTTTTT,CASSEYSALAELFF,TRBV25-1,.,TRBJ2-2,.
TGTGCCAGCAGCCACCGGGGAGCGGGAGACGGTACGCAGTATTTT,CASSHRGAGDGTQYF,TRBV7-9,TRBD2,TRBJ2-3,few
TGTGCCAGCAGACTAGCGGGGGGCCCCGCAGATACGCAGTATTTT,CASRLAGGPADTQYF,TRBV12-3/TRBV12-4,TRBD2,TRBJ2-3,many
TGTGCCAGCAGTGCCGGGGGTTTAGTTTCCTACAATGAGCAGTTCTTC,CASSAGGLVSYNEQFF,TRBV2,.,TRBJ2-1,few
TGCAGTGCTAGTAAAGCAGGATCAAGCTCCTACGAGCAGTACTTC,CSASKAGSSSYEQYF,TRBV20-1,.,TRBJ2-7,many
TGTGCCAGCAGCCCCATCGACGCGTACAATGAGCAGTTCTTC,CASSPIDAYNEQFF,TRBV13,.,TRBJ2-1,.
TGCGCCAGCACCTATGGGCGGGGGCCCACAGATACGCAGTATTTT,CASTYGRGPTDTQYF,TRBV5-1,.,TRBJ2-3,.
TGTGCCATCACTACCGGGCCCCTGGGAACAGATACGCAGTATTTT,CAITTGPLGTDTQYF,TRBV10-3,.,TRBJ2-3,many
TGCGCCAGCAGCTTGAACGACCTAGCCAAAAACATTCAGTACTTC,CASSLNDLAKNIQYF,TRBV5-1,.,TRBJ2-4,few
TGTGCCAGCAGCAAAGGACCGAACCGGGGACTGCACTTAAATGAGCAGTTCTTC,CASSKGPNRGLHLNEQFF,TRBV21-1,.,TRBJ2-1,few
TGTGCCAGCAGCTTAGCCGCCAGGGCTGGGACTGAAGCTTTCTTT,CASSLAARAGTEAFF,TRBV7-6,.,TRBJ1-1,few
TGTGCCAGCAGCTCCACTAGCGGGAGGATCGATGAGCAGTTCTTC,CASSSTSGRIDEQFF,TRBV7-3,TRBD2,TRBJ2-1,.
TGCGCCAGCAGCTTGTCGTTTGGGGTCCAGTCCGTCTATGGCTACACCTTC,CASSLSFGVQSVYGYTF,TRBV5-1,.,TRBJ1-2,.
TGTGCCAGCAGCACCCAGACAGACCTAGGCGCTTTCTTT,CASSTQTDLGAFF,TRBV9,.,TRBJ1-1,.
TGCAGTGGGGCTGGAGCGCGGGAGACCCAGTACTTC,CSGAGARETQYF,TRBV20-1,.,TRBJ2-5,.
TGTGCCAGCAGCCCCGGGACAGGGGGGGATACGCAGTATTTT,CASSPGTGGDTQYF,TRBV7-9,TRBD1,TRBJ2-3,.
TGTGCCATGGGAAGTGGAAACACCATATATTTT,CAMGSGNTIYF,TRBV10-3,.,TRBJ1-3,many
TGTGCCAGCAGTGAATCTAGCGGGGGGGCGGAGGAGACCCAGTACTTC,CASSESSGGAEETQYF,TRBV6-1,TRBD2,TRBJ2-5,few
TGTGCCAGCAGCTTAGAAGGTTCGAGCCCATCTCGCGAGCAGTACTTC,CASSLEGSSPSREQYF,TRBV13,.,TRBJ2-7,few
TGTGCCAGCAGCGACAGGGGGGGTCAGCCCCAGCATTTT,CASSDRGGQPQHF,TRBV12-3/TRBV12-4,TRBD1,TRBJ1-5,many
TGTGCCAGCAGTGGCCCGACTAGCGGGAGGCGGAACGGGGAGCTGTTTTTT,CASSGPTSGRRNGELFF,TRBV6-1,TRBD2,TRBJ2-2,.
TGCGCCAGCAGCTTGGCCCCGACAGGGTCCTCCTACGAGCAGTACTTC,CASSLAPTGSSYEQYF,TRBV5-1,TRBD1,TRBJ2-7,many
TGTGCCATCAGTGAAGATGTTGTGTCTGGAAACACCATATATTTT,CAISEDVVSGNTIYF,TRBV10-3,.,TRBJ1-3,.
TGCGCCAGCAGTAGCGATGAGAACACCGGGGAGCTGTTTTTT,CASSSDENTGELFF,TRBV5-1,.,TRBJ2-2,many
TGTGCCATCAGTGAGTCCCCCCGGGGAAGCATGCTTGAAGCTTTCTTT,CAISESPRGSMLEAFF,TRBV10-3,.,TRBJ1-1,few
TGTGCCAGCGGGGTGCAAAACATTCAGTACTTC,CASGVQNIQYF,TRBV7-9,.,TRBJ2-4,few
TGTGCCATCAGTGATCCCTTGCACTACGAGCAGTACTTC,CAISDPLHYEQYF,TRBV10-3,.,TRBJ2-7,many
TGTGCCAGCAGCTTAAGAGGGGGGAGTGCGGTGTACGAGCAGTACTTC,CASSLRGGSAVYEQYF,TRBV7-3,.,TRBJ2-7,few
TGCTGTGCTAGGATTTGGACAGGGGCTGCAACTAATGAAAAACTGTTTTTT,CCARIWTGAATNEKLFF,TRBV20-1,TRBD1,TRBJ1-4,.
TGTGCCAGCAGCCGCCGACAGGCAAGGGATGAAGCTTTCTTT,CASSRRQARDEAFF,TRBV12-3/TRBV12-4,.,TRBJ1-1,many
TGTGCCAGCATTAGGACTAGCGGGCAGGGAAACAATGAGCAGTTCTTC,CASIRTSGQGNNEQFF,TRBV12-3/TRBV12-4,TRBD2,TRBJ2-1,few
TGTGCCAGCACCCACAGGGGCGGTATCACTGAAGCTTTCTTT,CASTHRGGITEAFF,TRBV6-1,TRBD1,TRBJ1-1,.
TGCGCCAGCAGCCAAGTTGTTGTGGACAATGAGCAGTTCTTC,CASSQVVVDNEQFF,TRBV4-1,.,TRBJ2-1,many
TGCGCCAGCAGCCCCCGAGTAGCGGGGGATCAAGAGACCCAGTACTTC,CASSPRVAGDQETQYF,TRBV5-1,TRBD2,TRBJ2-5,many
TGTGCCAGCAGCCAACCCGGGACACCTTACCAAGAGACCCAGTACTTC,CASSQPGTPYQETQYF,TRBV7-8,.,TRBJ2-5,few
TGCGCCAGCAGCTGGCACCTGGGAGGGACCGACAGGCGGACCCAGTACTTC,CASSWHLGGTDRRTQYF,TRBV5-1,.,TRBJ2-5,few
TGTGCCATCAGTGAAATGAGGGTAGCGGGGGGAGATACGCAGTATTTT,CAISEMRVAGGDTQYF,TRBV10-3,TRBD2,TRBJ2-3,many
TGTGCCAGCAGCCATTCGGGACTAGTCTACAATGAGCAGTTCTTC,CASSHSGLVYNEQFF,TRBV28,TRBD2,TRBJ2-1,few
TGCGCCAGCAGCTTGGGCCGGACAGGGACCCAAGAGACCCAGTACTTC,CASSLGRTGTQETQYF,TRBV5-1,TRBD1,TRBJ2-5,few
TGTGCCAGCTCACCTTCGCGGGAGAACTACGAGCAGTACTTC,CASSPSRENYEQYF,TRBV18,TRBD2,TRBJ2-7,.